Below, 17 T cell receptor beta chains from the same sample are listed, as sequenced in a study of read filtering for tumor transcriptome and immune sequencing. Molecular barcoded adaptors covering alpha/delta and beta/gamma chains were used on roughly 400 ng RNA. TCRdb ran MiXCR on the reads and lists one entry per CDR3 protein. The sample records some 46,000 distinct CDR3 sequences, around 20% being singletons. Material for sequencing was a population of CD138-negative cells sorted from bone marrow. The receptors derive from a donor at least 40 years old with multiple myeloma.

This clonotype came up once. A far larger clone is only one base removed, so a read error is likely. The V call is TRBV6-6, the J call TRBJ2-7, with D tentatively TRBD1 (5 bases). Trimming shortened V by 6 bases and J by 2 bases, and 17 bases separated the two germline ends. Germline lookup yields CDR1 MNHNY and CDR2 SVGAGI (reference sequence). CDR3 length: 15 residues. The CDR3 is CASSPPRQSPYEQYF. The CDR3 DNA is TGTGCCAGCAGCCCGCCGAGACAGAGCCCCTACGAGCAGTACTTC.

To note about this clonotype: A much larger clonotype is one base distant, so this may be a read error. The chain employs TRBV20-1 and TRBJ2-3; 12 nucleotides match TRBD2. V trimming: 0 bases; J trimming: 0 bases; junction bases outside the gene matches: 10. There are 19 residues in the CDR3. CDR1 is DFQATT, CDR2 SNEGSKA, per germline (reference sequence). The CDR3: CSARDRGLAGRHSTDTQYF. The CDR3, as DNA: TGCAGTGCTAGAGATCGCGGACTAGCGGGAAGGCATAGCACAGATACGCAGTATTTT.

This clonotype occurred many times. The V call is TRBV2, the J call TRBJ2-1; TRBD2 matches at 10 bases. There are 17 residues in the CDR3. Germline loops: CDR1 SNHLY, CDR2 FYNNEI. The V segment lost 7 bases and the J segment 3 bases; nucleotides outside the gene matches: 12. This chain's CDR3 is CASMLDTSGDYYNEQFF. CDR3 DNA sequence: TGTGCCAGCATGTTGGATACTAGCGGGGATTACTACAATGAGCAGTTCTTC.

This clonotype was counted ten times or more. The chain couples TRBV7-3 to TRBJ2-1; D gene unclear. V was shortened by 2 bases and J by 8 bases, with 13 bases between the two germline ends. Germline CDR1 SGHTA, CDR2 FQGTGA. CDR3 length: 14 residues. CDR3 amino acids: CASSLGQRFDEQFF. The CDR3 DNA reads TGTGCCAGCAGCTTAGGTCAGCGCTTCGATGAGCAGTTCTTC. The full variable domain, its missing parts supplied by reference TRBV7-3 and TRBJ2-1, is GAGVSQTPSNKVTEKGKYVELRCDPISGHTALYWYRQSLGQGPEFLIYFQGTGAADDSGLPNDRFFAVRPEGSVSTLKIQRTERGDSAVYLCASSLGQRFDEQFFGPGTRLTVL.

This clonotype has at least ten counts. The J gene is TRBJ2-2, the V gene TRBV5-1; 8 bases are shared with TRBD2. This CDR3 comprises 17 residues. The germline CDR1 and CDR2 sequences are SGHRS and YFSETQ. Unmatched junction bases numbered 6, after V lost 2 bases and J lost 0 bases. CDR3 amino acids: CASSFPTSVANTGELFF. As DNA, the CDR3 is TGCGCCAGCAGCTTTCCGACTAGCGTCGCGAACACCGGGGAGCTGTTTTTT.

This clonotype was counted between two and nine times. The gene calls are TRBV6-5 and TRBJ2-2; TRBD1 is a possible D gene (6 bases). Trimming shortened V by 5 bases and J by 5 bases, and 12 bases separated the two germline ends. CDR3 length equals 14 residues. CDR1 is MNHEY and CDR2 is SVGAGI in the germline V gene. CDR3: CASSPPGVTGELFF. The CDR3 nucleotides are TGTGCCAGCAGTCCACCAGGGGTAACCGGGGAGCTGTTTTTT.

This clonotype was seen many times. V gene TRBV20-1 combines with J gene TRBJ2-7, with TRBD1 identical over 8 bases. In germline, CDR1 is DFQATT, CDR2 SNEGSKA (reference sequence). The CDR3 runs to 12 residues. V trimming: 3 bases; J trimming: 4 bases; junction bases outside the gene matches: 2. Written as DNA, the CDR3 is TGCAGTGCTAGTGACAGGGGTTACGAGCAGTACTTC. It yields the protein CSASDRGYEQYF.

This clonotype was seen at least ten times. The genes are TRBV7-2 and TRBJ2-1, with 12 bases fitting TRBD2. The V gene end was trimmed by 4 bases and the J gene end by 8 bases; junction bases not matched to a gene: 9. CDR3 length: 16 residues. Germline-derived CDR1 and CDR2 are SGHTA and FQGNSA. The CDR3 protein is CASSSLTSGSLYEQFF. In DNA form, the CDR3 reads TGTGCCAGCAGCTCCCTGACTAGCGGGAGTCTGTATGAGCAGTTCTTC.

The chain carries TRBV6-2 or TRBV6-3 and TRBJ2-7; TRBD1 matches 11 bases. The CDR3 contains 17 residues. V shed 2 bases and J 3 bases; nucleotides not matched to a gene: 9. CDR1 MNHEY and CDR2 SVGEGT come from the germline V gene. CDR3 amino acids: CASSYPVGQGAIYEQYF. CDR3 DNA: TGTGCCAGCAGTTACCCAGTTGGACAGGGGGCAATCTACGAGCAGTACTTC.

This clonotype was seen many times. The rearrangement uses TRBV7-9 and TRBJ2-7, with TRBD1 matching 10 bases. Germline assignment: CDR1 SEHNR and CDR2 FQNEAQ (reference sequence). The CDR3 is 15 amino acids. V gave up 5 bases and J gave up 0 bases; unmatched junction bases: 4. Here the CDR3 DNA reads TGTGCCAGCAGCCCCGGGACAGGGGACTCCTACGAGCAGTACTTC. Its protein is CASSPGTGDSYEQYF.

This clonotype was counted at least ten times. The rearrangement uses TRBV4-3 and TRBJ1-1, with D perhaps matching TRBD1 (5 bases). This CDR3 region has 15 residues. Germline values: CDR1 LGHNA, CDR2 YSLEER. V lost 0 bases and J 6 bases, leaving 14 bases between the germline ends. The CDR3 DNA follows: TGCGCCAGCAGCCAAGATCCGGGGGTTATCGCTGAAGCTTTCTTT. This sequence encodes CASSQDPGVIAEAFF.

This clonotype was observed at least ten times. The chain employs TRBV5-4 and TRBJ2-1; 8 nucleotides match TRBD1. V shed 5 bases and J 7 bases; nucleotides not matched to a gene: 5. Per the germline V gene, CDR1 is SGHNT and CDR2 is YYREEE (reference sequence). The CDR3 consists of 13 residues. CDR3 DNA: TGTGCCAGCAGAACCGACAGGGGTAATGAGCAGTTCTTC. Its protein product is CASRTDRGNEQFF.

The sample holds many counts of this clonotype. V and J are TRBV5-1 and TRBJ2-7; TRBD1 matches 8 bases. Per germline, CDR1 SGHRS and CDR2 YFSETQ. The length of the CDR3 is 13 residues. The V gene end was trimmed by 4 bases and the J gene end by 6 bases; junction bases not matched to a gene: 6. The CDR3 DNA reads TGCGCCAGCAGCGCGAGGGACAGGATCGAGCAGTACTTC. Translation gives CASSARDRIEQYF. Full variable domain (missing parts from reference TRBV5-1 and TRBJ2-7): KAGVTQTPRYLIKTRGQQVTLSCSPISGHRSVSWYQQTPGQGLQFLFEYFSETQRNKGNFPGRFSGRQFSNSRSEMNVSTLELGDSALYLCASSARDRIEQYFGPGTRLTVT.

This clonotype came up many times. This chain joins TRBV29-1 and TRBJ1-4; a weak D match, TRBD1 (5 bases). CDR3 size: 12 residues. Germline loops: CDR1 SQVTM, CDR2 ANQGSEA. With 4 bases removed from V and 5 bases from J, the gap between germline ends came to 8 bases. For the CDR3, the DNA is TGCAGCGTTGGACAGCACAATGAAAAACTGTTTTTT. This translates into CSVGQHNEKLFF.

This clonotype was observed a few times. The rearrangement joins TRBV24-1 to TRBJ1-5; D gene ambiguous. Trimming took off 5 bases at V and 0 bases at J, with 7 bases between the two ends. Germline values: CDR1 KGHDR, CDR2 SFDVKD. The CDR3 runs to 14 residues. CDR3 in DNA: TGTGCCACCAGTGCGTTCTATAGCAATCAGCCCCAGCATTTT. Encoded protein: CATSAFYSNQPQHF.

This clonotype has a single count. The chain is built from TRBV7-9 and TRBJ2-1, with 8 nucleotides matching TRBD1. The CDR3 covers 14 residues. Germline loops: CDR1 SEHNR, CDR2 FQNEAQ (reference sequence). The V gene end was trimmed by 11 bases and the J gene end by 12 bases; junction bases not matched to a gene: 18. CDR3 DNA: TGTGCCGGTAGCGACCCTCACGACAGGGGAGGGCAGTTCTTC. Amino acids: CAGSDPHDRGGQFF.

As for this clonotype: A much larger clone lies a single base off, so this may be a read error. This sequence joins TRBV6-6 and TRBJ2-1, with 9 bases fitting TRBD1. CDR1 is MNHNY and CDR2 is SVGAGI in the germline V gene (reference sequence). The CDR3 loop spans 14 amino acids. The CDR3 DNA is TGTGCCAGCAGCTCACAGGGGGCGTACACTGAGCAGTTCTTC. This encodes CASSSQGAYTEQFF.